One sample yielded the 24 T cell receptor beta chains listed below, sequenced in a study of identical twins. TCRdb analysed the 5' RACE reads with MiXCR anew, one entry per CDR3 protein. Of roughly 150,000 distinct CDR3 sequences listed, 3% to 4% are singletons. The sequenced material came from memory T cells sorted from blood. Every receptor here comes from a man between 18 and 29 years old in good health.

This clonotype was seen more than once but under ten times. The chain uses TRBV30 and TRBJ2-3; D gene unclear. This CDR3 is 15 amino acids long. CDR1 is GTSNPN and CDR2 is SVGIG in the germline V gene (reference sequence). V lost 0 bases, J lost 1 base, and 11 bases lay in between. DNA of the CDR3: TGTGCCTGGAGTGTAATCCCAGCCGGCACAGATACGCAGTATTTT. Translating it yields CAWSVIPAGTDTQYF.

This clonotype was seen only a few times. The V call is TRBV6-1, the J call TRBJ2-7; D is uncertain. Germline CDR1 reads MNHNS; CDR2 reads SASEGT. Deletions cut 7 bases from V and 4 bases from J, with 17 bases between. This CDR3 spans 14 amino acids. The CDR3 nucleotides read TGTGCCAGCACCGACCGCTGGCCCGGGTACGAGCAGTACTTC. This encodes CASTDRWPGYEQYF.

This clonotype was observed many times. The chain has TRBV7-2 and TRBJ2-1; D remains ambiguous. V lost 5 bases and J lost 7, with 15 bases in between. CDR1 SGHTA and CDR2 FQGNSA come from the germline V gene. The CDR3 extends over 14 amino acids. The CDR3 reads CASSPISLRNEQFF. The DNA of the CDR3 is TGTGCCAGCAGCCCCATTTCTTTAAGGAATGAGCAGTTCTTC.

This clonotype was counted many times. The CDR3 reads CASSYGHTGELFF. CDR3 DNA sequence: TGTGCCAGCAGTTACGGCCACACCGGGGAGCTGTTTTTT. The rearrangement joins TRBV6-5 to TRBJ2-2; D is ambiguous. V was shortened by 2 bases and J by 3 bases, with 4 bases between the two germline ends. Germline V gene sequence: CDR1 MNHEY, CDR2 SVGAGI. The CDR3 has 13 residues.

The table lists this clonotype with many counts. The rearrangement joins TRBV11-2 to TRBJ2-1; D might be TRBD2 (6 bases). V gave up 0 bases and J gave up 4 bases, with 13 bases separating them. Germline-derived CDR1 and CDR2 are SGHAT and FQNNGV. This CDR3 has 16 residues. The CDR3 region has the DNA TGTGCCAGCAGCTTAGATCTACTAGCCCCGTACAATGAGCAGTTCTTC. It specifies CASSLDLLAPYNEQFF.

This clonotype has a handful of counts. The genes are TRBV24-1 and TRBJ2-5; 10 bases match TRBD2. The V and J ends lost 5 bases and 1 base, in that order; junction bases with no gene match: 3. Looked up from germline, CDR1 is KGHDR and CDR2 is SFDVKD. CDR3 length: 15 residues. The DNA for the CDR3 is TGTGCCACCAGTGCTAGCGGGAGACCCCAAGAGACCCAGTACTTC. It is translated as CATSASGRPQETQYF.

This clonotype came up many times. The V call is TRBV5-1, the J call TRBJ2-1; 10 bases line up with TRBD2. CDR1 and CDR2 from the germline V gene are SGHRS and YFSETQ. This CDR3 comprises 17 residues. J lost 6 bases, V lost 4 bases, and 13 bases had no gene match. CDR3: CASSASQAGGMVNEQFF. As DNA, the CDR3 is TGCGCCAGCAGCGCGAGCCAAGCGGGAGGGATGGTCAATGAGCAGTTCTTC.

This clonotype was counted ten times or more. The J gene is TRBJ2-5, the V gene TRBV7-9; TRBD1 is a possible D gene (6 bases). The germline gives CDR1 SEHNR, CDR2 FQNEAQ (reference sequence). The CDR3 runs to 15 residues. V was cut by 2 bases and J by 0 bases, with 10 bases left in between. In DNA form, the CDR3 reads TGTGCCAGCAGCTTACAAAGGGGGTACCAAGAGACCCAGTACTTC. This codes for CASSLQRGYQETQYF. The variable domain in full, completed from reference TRBV7-9 and TRBJ2-5, reads DTGVSQNPRHKITKRGQNVTFRCDPISEHNRLYWYRQTLGQGPEFLTYFQNEAQLEKSRLLSDRFSAERPKGSFSTLEIQRTEQGDSAMYLCASSLQRGYQETQYFGPGTRLLVL.

This clonotype was found many times. The genes are TRBV6-1 and TRBJ1-3; 10 positions match TRBD1. CDR3 length: 14 residues. CDR1 is MNHNS, CDR2 SASEGT, per germline. Trimming took 6 bases from V and 6 from J; bases not matched to a gene: 5. The CDR3 here is CASRPTGGLNTIYF. The CDR3, as DNA: TGTGCCAGCAGGCCGACAGGGGGCTTAAACACCATATATTTT.

This clonotype appeared many times. V and J are TRBV7-8 and TRBJ2-5, with a weak D call TRBD2 (7 bases). Between the trimmed V and J ends, which lost 1 base and 4 bases, there was a span of 13 bases. Per the germline V gene, CDR1 is SGHVS and CDR2 is FQNEAQ. The CDR3 contains 15 residues. CDR3 amino acids: CASSLGSGGPETQYF. As DNA, the CDR3 is TGTGCCAGCAGCTTAGGGTCCGGGGGGCCAGAGACCCAGTACTTC.

The V call is TRBV6-1, the J call TRBJ1-5; 8 bases match TRBD1. This CDR3 has 19 amino acids. V dropped 6 bases and J dropped 0; count of bases not matched to a gene: 16. Germline values: CDR1 MNHNS, CDR2 SASEGT. The CDR3 loop reads CASSPPRTGNTNSNQPQHF. As DNA, the CDR3 is TGTGCCAGCAGCCCTCCCCGGACAGGGAACACAAATAGCAATCAGCCCCAGCATTTT.

There are many counts of this clonotype. The chain combines TRBV18 with TRBJ1-2; maybe TRBD1 (5 bases). CDR1 KGHSH and CDR2 LQKENI come from the germline V gene. The CDR3 length is 14 residues. Trimming took off 4 bases at V and 7 bases at J, with 16 bases between the two ends. This CDR3 reads CASSLPPGQGGYTF. The DNA for the CDR3 is TGTGCCAGCTCACTCCCTCCCGGCCAGGGTGGCTACACCTTC.

This clonotype was observed many times. V and J are TRBV5-4 and TRBJ2-1, with D perhaps matching TRBD2 (5 bases). CDR1 SGHNT and CDR2 YYREEE come from the germline V gene (reference sequence). V lost 3 bases to trimming and J lost 10 bases, with 14 bases between them. CDR3 length equals 13 residues. The CDR3 coding sequence is TGTGCCAGCAGCTCCTCCACCTCTAGCGAGCAGTTCTTC. Amino acids: CASSSSTSSEQFF.

This clonotype was seen many times. The CDR3, as DNA: TGTGCCAGCAGCTTAGCCCAGGGATACGAGCAGTACGTC. Its protein is CASSLAQGYEQYV. The chain joins TRBV11-2 to TRBJ2-7; D is perhaps TRBD1 (5 bases). Per the germline V gene, CDR1 is SGHAT and CDR2 is FQNNGV. The CDR3 is 13 residues long. V was cut by 1 base and J by 4 bases, with 8 bases left in between.

This clonotype was seen a few times. This rearrangement joins TRBV20-1 to TRBJ2-5; D gene uncertain. The CDR3 spans 13 residues. The V end lost 3 bases, the J end lost 5 bases, and 13 bases lay between the germline ends. CDR1 is DFQATT, CDR2 SNEGSKA, per germline (reference sequence). CDR3 sequence reads: CSARVSRFETQYF. The CDR3, as DNA: TGCAGTGCTAGGGTCTCTCGGTTTGAGACCCAGTACTTC.

This clonotype was seen ten or more times. This chain joins TRBV10-3 and TRBJ2-1; no definite D call. Trimming shortened V by 2 bases and J by 0 bases, and 8 bases separated the two germline ends. Germline lookup yields CDR1 ENHRY and CDR2 SYGVKD. This CDR3 is built from 15 residues. CDR3 amino acids: CAISEQMSSYNEQFF. In DNA form, the CDR3 reads TGTGCCATCAGTGAGCAAATGAGCTCCTACAATGAGCAGTTCTTC.

This clonotype was picked up many times. The gene calls are TRBV15 and TRBJ2-2; D is perhaps TRBD1 or TRBD2 (6 bases each). The ends were cut back, 2 bases at V and 6 bases at J, with 10 bases in the middle. This CDR3 has 14 amino acids. Germline V CDR1 and CDR2: LNHNV, YYDKDF (reference sequence). The CDR3 DNA reads as TGTGCCACCAGCAGACAGGGGAGGTCCGGGGAGCTGTTTTTT. Its translation: CATSRQGRSGELFF.

This clonotype was counted at least ten times. CDR3 bases: TGTGCCAGCAGGAGTGCGTTTGGGTACGAGCAGTACGTC. This codes for CASRSAFGYEQYV. The V and J genes are TRBV5-6 and TRBJ2-7; D uncertain. Germline CDR1 SGHDT, CDR2 YYEEEE. This CDR3 region has 13 residues. V was clipped by 5 bases and J by 4 bases, with 13 bases between them.

This clonotype was picked up many times. The chain carries TRBV12-3 or TRBV12-4 and TRBJ1-2, with D perhaps TRBD1 (6 bases). The CDR3 extends over 13 amino acids. Trimming removed 6 bases from V and 7 bases from J, with 15 bases in between. The CDR3 coding sequence is TGTGCCAGCAGAACTACAGGGAGGGTTGGCTACACCTTC. It is translated as CASRTTGRVGYTF.

This clonotype came up many times. This CDR3 reads CASSPLAGDTQYF. The CDR3 nucleotides are TGTGCCAGCAGTCCTCTAGCGGGAGATACGCAGTATTTT. The chain employs TRBV25-1 and TRBJ2-3, with 8 bases that match TRBD2. Germline V lookup: CDR1 MGHDK, CDR2 SYGVNS. V lost 5 bases and J lost 5; bases outside the gene matches: 3. The CDR3 is 13 residues long.

This clonotype has ten or more counts. The rearrangement links TRBV11-2 to TRBJ2-5; 8 bases are shared with TRBD2. In germline, CDR1 is SGHAT, CDR2 FQNNGV. The CDR3 extends over 16 amino acids. V gave up 3 bases and J gave up 3 bases; unmatched junction bases: 9. CDR3 in DNA: TGTGCCAGCAGCTTGGACCTGGGGGGACTAGAAGAGACCCAGTACTTC. It specifies CASSLDLGGLEETQYF.

This clonotype was seen many times. The chain carries TRBV28 and TRBJ2-7; no reliable D call. Germline V lookup: CDR1 MDHEN, CDR2 SYDVKM. This CDR3 is built from 13 residues. The germline V and J ends were trimmed by 6 bases and 0 bases, with 9 bases remaining between them. Here the CDR3 DNA reads TGTGCCAGCAGAGACGGCAGCTCCTACGAGCAGTACTTC. This translates into CASRDGSSYEQYF.

The table lists this clonotype with many counts. The chain employs TRBV24-1 and TRBJ1-5; D is ambiguous. There are 13 residues in the CDR3. CDR1 KGHDR and CDR2 SFDVKD come from the germline V gene. Trimming removed 9 bases from V and 10 bases from J, with 18 bases in between. The CDR3, as DNA: TGTGCCACCCAGACGGACCCGGCTGGCCCCCAGCATTTT. This encodes CATQTDPAGPQHF.

Ten or more counts support this clonotype. The gene calls are TRBV21-1 and TRBJ2-5. TRBV21-1 counts as a pseudogene. The CDR3 runs to 14 residues. The CDR3 reads CASSKPRMVETQYF. CDR3 nucleotides: TGTGCCAGCAGCAAACCCAGGATGGTAGAGACCCAGTACTTC.